These T cell receptor beta chains were read from a single sample in a study of beta chain features in type 1 diabetes. Method: immunoSEQ multiplex PCR; TCRdb's copy keeps in-frame clones and lacks some. The table shows approximately 50,000 clones, with 55% to 70% occurring only once. Sequencing was done on a sample of stem cell memory CD4+ T cells from blood. The receptors were gathered from a woman aged 30 to 39 with type 1 diabetes. The CDR3 runs from the conserved cysteine through the conserved F or W. The order of the fields is clone size, D gene, CDR3 length, V gene, J gene, CDR3 protein, CDR3 DNA. The D gene is left open where the match is weak. Not every row has a clone size; where given, it reads once, few, many or a size class.

>NA|NA|11|TRBV25-1|TRBJ1-2
CASSEYSGYTF
TGTGCCAGCAGTGAATATTCGGGCTACACCTTC
>few|TRBD2|14|TRBV2|TRBJ2-7
CASSGERGPYEQYF
TGTGCCAGCAGTGGCGAGCGGGGGCCCTACGAGCAGTACTTC
>NA|TRBD1|14|TRBV7-2|TRBJ2-7
CASKQQGASYEQYF
TGTGCCAGCAAGCAACAGGGGGCTTCCTACGAGCAGTACTTC
>once|TRBD1|13|TRBV2|TRBJ2-7
CASSGTGNYEQYF
TGTGCCAGCAGTGGGACAGGGAACTACGAGCAGTACTTC
>NA|TRBD1|15|TRBV5-1|TRBJ1-2
CASSPGTGGFYGYTF
TGCGCCAGCAGCCCGGGGACAGGGGGTTTCTATGGCTACACCTTC
>NA|TRBD2|13|TRBV6-1|TRBJ2-7
CASSSGTSYEQYF
TGTGCCAGCAGCAGCGGGACTTCCTACGAGCAGTACTTC
>NA|NA|12|TRBV29-1|TRBJ1-2
CSVVAQGYGYTF
TGCAGCGTTGTGGCACAGGGCTATGGCTACACCTTC
>NA|NA|12|TRBV7-9|TRBJ2-1
CASSLSVDEQFF
TGTGCCAGCAGCTTAAGCGTTGATGAGCAGTTCTTC
>NA|NA|16|TRBV29-1|TRBJ2-5
CSVEEVPPGLGETQYF
TGCAGCGTTGAAGAAGTTCCCCCGGGACTCGGAGAGACCCAGTACTTC
>NA|NA|15|TRBV14|TRBJ2-3
CASSQDIVSSDTQYF
TGTGCCAGCAGCCAAGATATCGTGTCGTCAGATACGCAGTATTTT
>NA|TRBD1|15|TRBV18|TRBJ2-2
CASSPGQVNTGELFF
TGTGCCAGCTCACCGGGACAGGTCAACACCGGGGAGCTGTTTTTT
>NA|TRBD1|15|TRBV5-1|TRBJ1-2
CASSSQDGTGYGYTF
TGCGCCAGCAGCTCACAGGACGGGACAGGCTATGGCTACACCTTC
>NA|NA|15|TRBV7-3|TRBJ2-1
CASSRSGVSYNEQFF
TGTGCCAGCAGCAGATCAGGGGTGTCCTACAATGAGCAGTTCTTC
>NA|NA|15|TRBV6-1|TRBJ1-2
CASIPTLGAGYGYTF
TGTGCCAGCATCCCCACCCTCGGGGCGGGGTATGGCTACACCTTC
>few|NA|14|TRBV6-5|TRBJ1-1
CASITLRGETEAFF
TGTGCCAGCATAACGCTACGGGGGGAAACTGAAGCTTTCTTT
>NA|NA|15|TRBV5-1|TRBJ1-1
CASSLVWTANTEAFF
TGCGCCAGCAGCTTGGTTTGGACAGCGAACACTGAAGCTTTCTTT
>NA|TRBD1|14|TRBV2|TRBJ1-5
CASSEWDRNQPQHF
TGTGCCAGCAGTGAATGGGACAGAAATCAGCCCCAGCATTTT
>NA|TRBD1|17|TRBV19|TRBJ1-5
CASSMVGTANSNQPQHF
TGTGCCAGTAGTATGGTGGGGACAGCGAATAGCAATCAGCCCCAGCATTTT
>once|TRBD1|12|TRBV11-3|TRBJ1-1
CASSGTGYEAFF
TGTGCCAGCAGCGGGACAGGGTATGAAGCTTTCTTT
>few|NA|18|TRBV9|TRBJ2-3
CASSVGIGLDGGTDTQYF
TGTGCCAGCAGCGTAGGGATTGGGTTGGACGGGGGCACAGATACGCAGTATTTT
>once|TRBD2|16|TRBV9|TRBJ2-7
CASSGVPGLAGSEQYF
TGTGCCAGCAGTGGAGTACCCGGACTAGCGGGAAGCGAGCAGTACTTC
>NA|NA|14|TRBV28|TRBJ1-5
CATTGWVGNQPQHF
TGTGCCACCACCGGGTGGGTTGGCAATCAGCCCCAGCATTTT
>few|NA|15|TRBV28|TRBJ1-1
CASSLWGVGNTEAFF
TGTGCCAGCAGTTTATGGGGAGTTGGGAACACTGAAGCTTTCTTT
>few|NA|14|TRBV2|TRBJ2-5
CASSEDWQRGTQYF
TGTGCCAGCAGTGAAGATTGGCAACGGGGGACCCAGTACTTC
>NA|NA|15|TRBV27|TRBJ1-5
CASSDQGTPNQPQHF
TGTGCCAGCAGTGATCAGGGGACCCCCAATCAGCCCCAGCATTTT
>few|TRBD2|15|TRBV19|TRBJ2-7
CASSPGLAGVDEQYF
TGTGCCAGTAGTCCTGGACTAGCGGGAGTTGACGAGCAGTACTTC
>NA|TRBD1|14|TRBV18|TRBJ1-1
CASSPDQTGSEAFF
TGTGCCAGCTCACCTGATCAGACAGGGTCTGAAGCTTTCTTT
>few|TRBD2|14|TRBV30|TRBJ2-3
CAWRLAGVTDTQYF
TGTGCCTGGAGACTAGCGGGAGTAACAGATACGCAGTATTTT
>NA|TRBD1|13|TRBV29-1|TRBJ1-5
CSASTGEHQPQHF
TGCAGCGCCTCGACAGGGGAACATCAGCCCCAGCATTTT
>few|NA|12|TRBV29-1|TRBJ1-1
CSVEDRDTEAFF
TGCAGCGTTGAAGACAGGGACACTGAAGCTTTCTTT
>NA|NA|12|TRBV5-1|TRBJ1-2
CASSPGQYGYTF
TGCGCCAGCAGCCCTGGACAGTATGGCTACACCTTC
>few|NA|14|TRBV28|TRBJ2-7
CASRPGPDHYEQYF
TGTGCCAGCAGACCGGGTCCAGATCATTACGAGCAGTACTTC
>NA|NA|12|TRBV10-3|TRBJ1-1
CASGVAGTEAFF
TGTGCCTCGGGGGTAGCGGGCACTGAAGCTTTCTTT
>NA|TRBD2|19|TRBV19|TRBJ2-2
CASSLKLAGWGGNTGELFF
TGTGCCAGTAGTTTAAAGTTGGCGGGATGGGGGGGGAACACCGGGGAGCTGTTTTTT
>NA|TRBD1|16|TRBV27|TRBJ2-1
CASKTPSRQGRDEQFF
TGTGCCAGCAAGACTCCCAGCAGACAGGGTCGCGATGAGCAGTTCTTC